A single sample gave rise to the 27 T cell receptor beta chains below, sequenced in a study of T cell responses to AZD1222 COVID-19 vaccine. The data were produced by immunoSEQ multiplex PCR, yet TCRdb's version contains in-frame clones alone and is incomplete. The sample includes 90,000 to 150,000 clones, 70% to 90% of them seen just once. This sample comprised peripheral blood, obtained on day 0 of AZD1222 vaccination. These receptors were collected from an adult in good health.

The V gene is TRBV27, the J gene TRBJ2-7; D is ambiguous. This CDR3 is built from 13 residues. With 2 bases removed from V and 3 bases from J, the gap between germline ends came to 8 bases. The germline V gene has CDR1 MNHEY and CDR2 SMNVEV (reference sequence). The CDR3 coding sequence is TGTGCCAGCAGTTTAAAACAGAACTACGAGCAGTACTTC. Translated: CASSLKQNYEQYF.

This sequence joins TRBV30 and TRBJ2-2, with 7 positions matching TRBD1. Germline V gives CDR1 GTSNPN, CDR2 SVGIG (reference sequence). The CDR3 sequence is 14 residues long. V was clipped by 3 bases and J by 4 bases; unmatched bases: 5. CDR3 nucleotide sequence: TGTGCCTGGAGCCGACAGGGCGGCACCGGGGAGCTGTTTTTT. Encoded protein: CAWSRQGGTGELFF.

The DNA for the CDR3 is TGTGCCAGCAGCAAACCTCCGGGCGGGGGGGTAACAGATACGCAGTATTTT. Encoded protein: CASSKPPGGGVTDTQYF. The J gene is TRBJ2-3, the V gene TRBV21-1; the table's D gene call, TRBD2, was not cross checked with the DNA. TRBV21-1 is designated a pseudogene. The CDR3 runs 17 residues.

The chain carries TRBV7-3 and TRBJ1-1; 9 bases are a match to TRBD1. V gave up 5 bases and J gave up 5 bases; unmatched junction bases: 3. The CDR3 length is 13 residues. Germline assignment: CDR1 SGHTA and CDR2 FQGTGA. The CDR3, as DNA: TGTGCCAGCAGCATGACAGGGGGGACTGAAGCTTTCTTT. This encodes CASSMTGGTEAFF.

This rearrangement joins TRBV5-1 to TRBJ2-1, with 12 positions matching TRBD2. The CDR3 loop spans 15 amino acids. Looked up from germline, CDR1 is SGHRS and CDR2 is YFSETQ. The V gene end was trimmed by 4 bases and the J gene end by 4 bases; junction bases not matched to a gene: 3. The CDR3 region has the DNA TGCGCCAGCAGCCAACTAGCGGGGGGATACAATGAGCAGTTCTTC. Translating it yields CASSQLAGGYNEQFF.

The CDR3 DNA sequence: TGTGCCAGCAGTTATCCCAAGACAGGGTCTCTATTGGCTTTCTTT. Its protein is CASSYPKTGSLLAFF. The chain couples TRBV6-9 to TRBJ1-1, with 7 positions matching TRBD1. The CDR3 sequence is 15 residues long. Germline lookup yields CDR1 MNHGY and CDR2 SVAAGI. The V segment lost 2 bases and the J segment 11 bases; nucleotides outside the gene matches: 14.

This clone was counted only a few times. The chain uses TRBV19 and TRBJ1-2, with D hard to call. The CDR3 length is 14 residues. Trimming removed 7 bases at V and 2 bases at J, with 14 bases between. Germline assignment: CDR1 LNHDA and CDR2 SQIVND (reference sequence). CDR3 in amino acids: CASTIGPQNYGYTF. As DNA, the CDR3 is TGTGCCAGTACCATAGGGCCTCAGAACTATGGCTACACCTTC.

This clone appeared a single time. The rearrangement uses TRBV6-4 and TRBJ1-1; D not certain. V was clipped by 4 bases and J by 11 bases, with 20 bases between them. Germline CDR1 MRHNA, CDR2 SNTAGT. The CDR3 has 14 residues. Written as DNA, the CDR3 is TGTGCCAGCAGTGCCGAATGGGGTATCGTGTGTGCTTTCTTT. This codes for CASSAEWGIVCAFF.

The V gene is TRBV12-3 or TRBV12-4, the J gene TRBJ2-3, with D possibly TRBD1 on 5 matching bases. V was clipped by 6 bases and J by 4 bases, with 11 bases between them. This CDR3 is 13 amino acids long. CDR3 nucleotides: TGTGCCAGCAGGCCTGGGGCGGCAGATACGCAGTATTTT. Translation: CASRPGAADTQYF.

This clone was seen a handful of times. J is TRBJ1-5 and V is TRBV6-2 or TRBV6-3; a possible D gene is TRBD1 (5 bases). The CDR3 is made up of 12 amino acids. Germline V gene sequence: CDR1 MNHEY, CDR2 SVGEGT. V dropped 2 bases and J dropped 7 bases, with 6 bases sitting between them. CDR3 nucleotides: TGTGCCAGCAGTTACCAGGGCCAGCCCCAGCATTTT. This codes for CASSYQGQPQHF.

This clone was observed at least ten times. The CDR3 protein is CASSLSGARTDTQYF. The CDR3 DNA is TGTGCCAGCAGCTTAAGCGGGGCCCGCACAGATACGCAGTATTTT. This chain uses TRBV28 with TRBJ2-3, with 7 bases lining up with TRBD2. Losses at the gene ends were 6 bases for V and 1 base for J; bases not matched to a gene: 7. The CDR3 runs to 15 residues. The germline gives CDR1 MDHEN, CDR2 SYDVKM.

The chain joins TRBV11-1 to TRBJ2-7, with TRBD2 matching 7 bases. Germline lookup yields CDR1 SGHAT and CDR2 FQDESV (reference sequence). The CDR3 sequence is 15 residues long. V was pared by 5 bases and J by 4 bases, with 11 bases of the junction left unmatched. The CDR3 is CASSLGRTRSYEQYF. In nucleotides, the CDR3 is TGTGCCAGCAGCCTAGGGCGGACTAGATCTTACGAGCAGTACTTC.

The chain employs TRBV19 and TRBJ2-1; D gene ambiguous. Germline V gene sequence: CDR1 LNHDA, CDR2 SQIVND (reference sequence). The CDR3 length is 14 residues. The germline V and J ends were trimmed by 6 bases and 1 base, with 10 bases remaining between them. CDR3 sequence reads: CASRPPVSYNEQFF. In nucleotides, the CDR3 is TGTGCCAGTAGGCCCCCCGTTTCCTACAATGAGCAGTTCTTC.

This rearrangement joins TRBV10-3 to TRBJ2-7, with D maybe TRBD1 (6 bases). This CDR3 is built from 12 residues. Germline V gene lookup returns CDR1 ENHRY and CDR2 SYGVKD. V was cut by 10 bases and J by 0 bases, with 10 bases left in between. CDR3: CASRDNSYEQYF. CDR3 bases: TGTGCCAGCCGGGACAACTCCTACGAGCAGTACTTC.

The CDR3 DNA reads as TGTGCCAGCAGTGCCACTAGCGGGAGCACAGATACGCAGTATTTT. Protein: CASSATSGSTDTQYF. The gene calls are TRBV6-4 and TRBJ2-3; 9 bases align to TRBD2. This CDR3 has 15 residues. The J segment lost 0 bases and the V segment lost 4 bases, leaving 2 bases of the junction unmatched. Germline CDR1 is MRHNA and CDR2 is SNTAGT.

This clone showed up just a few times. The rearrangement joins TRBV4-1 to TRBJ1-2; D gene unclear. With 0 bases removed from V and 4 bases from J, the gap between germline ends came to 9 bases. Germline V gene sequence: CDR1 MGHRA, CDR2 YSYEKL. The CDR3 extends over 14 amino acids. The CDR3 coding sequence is TGCGCCAGCAGCCAAGACGGCCGGACCTATGGCTACACCTTC. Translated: CASSQDGRTYGYTF.

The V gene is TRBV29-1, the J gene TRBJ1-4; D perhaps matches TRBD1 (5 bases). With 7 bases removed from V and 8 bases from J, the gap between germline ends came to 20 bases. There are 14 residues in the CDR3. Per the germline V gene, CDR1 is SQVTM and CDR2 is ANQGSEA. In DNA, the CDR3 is TGCAGCGCCTGCACTGGGGGGTCGCTGGAAAAACTGTTTTTT. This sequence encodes CSACTGGSLEKLFF.

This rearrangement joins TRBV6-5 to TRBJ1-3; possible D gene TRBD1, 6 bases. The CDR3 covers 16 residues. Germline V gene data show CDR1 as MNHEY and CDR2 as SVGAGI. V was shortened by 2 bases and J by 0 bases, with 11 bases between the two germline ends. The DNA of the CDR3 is TGTGCCAGCAGTTACCAAAAGGGGGTCTCTGGAAACACCATATATTTT. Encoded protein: CASSYQKGVSGNTIYF.

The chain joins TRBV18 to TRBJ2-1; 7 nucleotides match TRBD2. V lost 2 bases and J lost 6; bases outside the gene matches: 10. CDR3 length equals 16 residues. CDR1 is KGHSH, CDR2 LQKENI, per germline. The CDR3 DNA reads TGTGCCAGCTCACCATCCGGGACTACGGGATTCAATGAGCAGTTCTTC. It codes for CASSPSGTTGFNEQFF.

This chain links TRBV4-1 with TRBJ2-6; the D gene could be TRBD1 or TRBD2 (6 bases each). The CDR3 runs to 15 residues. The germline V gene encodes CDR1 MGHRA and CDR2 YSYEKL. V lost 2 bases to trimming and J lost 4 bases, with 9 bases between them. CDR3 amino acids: CASSQPGAGANVLTF. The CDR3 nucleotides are TGCGCCAGCAGCCAACCGGGGGCCGGGGCCAACGTCCTGACTTTC.

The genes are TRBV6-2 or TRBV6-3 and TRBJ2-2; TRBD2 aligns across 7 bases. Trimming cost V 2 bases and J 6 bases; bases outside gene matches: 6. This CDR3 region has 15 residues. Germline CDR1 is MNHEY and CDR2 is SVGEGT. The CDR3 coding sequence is TGTGCCAGCAGTTACCCCCCAGGGAGGGCCGGGGAGCTGTTTTTT. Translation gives CASSYPPGRAGELFF.

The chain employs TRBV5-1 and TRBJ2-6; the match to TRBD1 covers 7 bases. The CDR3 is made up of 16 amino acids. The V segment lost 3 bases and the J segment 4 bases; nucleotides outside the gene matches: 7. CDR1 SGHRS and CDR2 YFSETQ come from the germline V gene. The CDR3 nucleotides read TGCGCCAGCAGCTGGACAGGCCTGGGAGGGGCCAACGTCCTGACTTTC. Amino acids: CASSWTGLGGANVLTF.

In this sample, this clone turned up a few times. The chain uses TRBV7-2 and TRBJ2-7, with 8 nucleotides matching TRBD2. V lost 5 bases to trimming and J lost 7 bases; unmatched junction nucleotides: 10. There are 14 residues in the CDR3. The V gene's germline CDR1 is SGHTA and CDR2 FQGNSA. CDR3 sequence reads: CASSPTGGAGEQYF. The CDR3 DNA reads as TGTGCCAGCAGCCCCACCGGGGGGGCCGGGGAGCAGTACTTC.

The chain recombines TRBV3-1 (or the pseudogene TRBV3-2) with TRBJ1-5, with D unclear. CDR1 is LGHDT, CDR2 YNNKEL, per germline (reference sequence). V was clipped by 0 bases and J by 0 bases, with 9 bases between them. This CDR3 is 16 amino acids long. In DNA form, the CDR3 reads TGTGCCAGCAGCCAAGAAGTTGGCATTAGCAATCAGCCCCAGCATTTT. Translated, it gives CASSQEVGISNQPQHF.

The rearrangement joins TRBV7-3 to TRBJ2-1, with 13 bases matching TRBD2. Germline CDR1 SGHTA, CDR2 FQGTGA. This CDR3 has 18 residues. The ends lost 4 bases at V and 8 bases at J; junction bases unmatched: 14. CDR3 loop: CASSYFPTGLAGSDEQFF. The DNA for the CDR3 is TGTGCCAGCAGCTATTTTCCCACGGGACTAGCGGGATCGGATGAGCAGTTCTTC.

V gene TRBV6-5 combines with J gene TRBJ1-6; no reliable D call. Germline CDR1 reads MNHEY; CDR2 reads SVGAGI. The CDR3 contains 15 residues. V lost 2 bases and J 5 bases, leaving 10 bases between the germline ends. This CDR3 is CASSYPHTDNSPLHF. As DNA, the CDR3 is TGTGCCAGCAGTTACCCGCATACAGATAATTCACCCCTCCACTTT.

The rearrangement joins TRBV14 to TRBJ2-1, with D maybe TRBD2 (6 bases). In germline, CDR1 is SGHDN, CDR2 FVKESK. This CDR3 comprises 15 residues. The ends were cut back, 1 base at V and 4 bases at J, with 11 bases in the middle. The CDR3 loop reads CASSQGGTVYNEQFF. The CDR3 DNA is TGTGCCAGCAGCCAAGGGGGGACTGTGTACAATGAGCAGTTCTTC.